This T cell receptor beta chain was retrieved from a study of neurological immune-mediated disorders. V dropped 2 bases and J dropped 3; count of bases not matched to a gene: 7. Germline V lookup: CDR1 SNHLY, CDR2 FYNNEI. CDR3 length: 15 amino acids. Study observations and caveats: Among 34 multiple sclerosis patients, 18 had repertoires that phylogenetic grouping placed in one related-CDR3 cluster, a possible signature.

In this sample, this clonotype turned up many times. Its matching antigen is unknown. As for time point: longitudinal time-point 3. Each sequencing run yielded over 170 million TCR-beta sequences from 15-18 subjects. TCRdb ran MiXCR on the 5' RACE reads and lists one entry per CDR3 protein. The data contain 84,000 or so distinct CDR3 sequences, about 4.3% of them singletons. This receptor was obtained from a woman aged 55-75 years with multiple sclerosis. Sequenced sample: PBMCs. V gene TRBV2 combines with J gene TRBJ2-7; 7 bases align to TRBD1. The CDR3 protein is CASSEQRTGHYEQYF. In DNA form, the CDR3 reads TGTGCCAGCAGTGAACAAAGGACAGGTCACTACGAGCAGTACTTC.